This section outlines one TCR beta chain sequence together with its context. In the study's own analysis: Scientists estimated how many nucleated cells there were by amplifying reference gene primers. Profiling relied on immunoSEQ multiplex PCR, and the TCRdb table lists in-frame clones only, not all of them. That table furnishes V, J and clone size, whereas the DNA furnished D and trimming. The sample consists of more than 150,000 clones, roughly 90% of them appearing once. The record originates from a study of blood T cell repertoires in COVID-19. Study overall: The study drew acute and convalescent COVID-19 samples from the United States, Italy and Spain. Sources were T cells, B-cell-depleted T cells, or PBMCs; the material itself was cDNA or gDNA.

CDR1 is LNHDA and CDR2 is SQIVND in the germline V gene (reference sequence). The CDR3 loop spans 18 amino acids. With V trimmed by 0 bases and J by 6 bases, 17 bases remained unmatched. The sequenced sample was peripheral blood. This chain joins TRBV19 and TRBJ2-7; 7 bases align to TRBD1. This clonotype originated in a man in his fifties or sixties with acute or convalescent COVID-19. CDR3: CASSIDYTSRQGEGEQYF. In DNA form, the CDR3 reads TGTGCCAGTAGTATAGATTACACCTCTCGACAGGGAGAAGGCGAGCAGTACTTC.